This T cell receptor (beta chain) comes out of a study of blood T cell repertoires in COVID-19. Profiling relied on immunoSEQ multiplex PCR, and the TCRdb table lists in-frame clones only, not all of them. The data contain a few hundred thousand clones, roughly 84% of them seen just once; the ten biggest clones take up 15% to 18%. Sequencing used peripheral blood. The receptor was isolated from a person aged 70 to 85 with COVID-19, enrolled during active disease.

DNA of the CDR3: TGTGCCAGCAGCGACAACCCTAGCGAAACGTACCAAGAGACCCAGTACTTC. This codes for CASSDNPSETYQETQYF. V and J are TRBV9 and TRBJ2-5, with D perhaps TRBD2 (6 bases). Trimming stripped 3 bases from V and 0 bases from J, with 18 bases between. This CDR3 is built from 17 residues. CDR1 is SGDLS and CDR2 is YYNGEE in the germline V gene.